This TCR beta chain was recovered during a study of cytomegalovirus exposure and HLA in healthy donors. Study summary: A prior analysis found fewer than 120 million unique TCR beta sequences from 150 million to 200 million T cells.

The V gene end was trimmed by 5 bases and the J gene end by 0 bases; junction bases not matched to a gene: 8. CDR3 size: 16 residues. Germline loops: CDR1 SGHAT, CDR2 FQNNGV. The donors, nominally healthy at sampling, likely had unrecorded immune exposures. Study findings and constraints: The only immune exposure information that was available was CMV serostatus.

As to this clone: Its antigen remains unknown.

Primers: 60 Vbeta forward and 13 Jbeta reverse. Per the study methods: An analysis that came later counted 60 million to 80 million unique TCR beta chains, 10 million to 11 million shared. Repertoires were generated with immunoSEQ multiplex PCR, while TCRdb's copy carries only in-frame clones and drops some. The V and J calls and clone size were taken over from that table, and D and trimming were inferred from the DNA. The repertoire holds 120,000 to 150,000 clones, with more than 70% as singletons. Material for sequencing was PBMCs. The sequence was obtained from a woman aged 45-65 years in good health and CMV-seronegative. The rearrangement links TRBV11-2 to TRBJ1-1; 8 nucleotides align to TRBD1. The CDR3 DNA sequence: TGTGCCAGCAGCCCCCGGACAGGGAGGATGAACACTGAAGCTTTCTTT. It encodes CASSPRTGRMNTEAFF.